This entry features one TCR beta chain sequence. Its antigen is undetermined. TCRdb's table, derived via immunoSEQ multiplex PCR, lists solely in-frame clones and lacks some. The sample holds 55,000 to 70,000 clones; roughly 91% are singletons and the top ten take 2% to 2.5%. The source of the sample is a study of cytomegalovirus exposure and HLA in healthy donors. Study outcomes and limitations: Three CMV-associated chains proved CMV antigen-specific in vitro. Generally TCR sequences proved uncommon, though certain public TCRs appeared in numerous donors.

The donors were part of the roughly 110-subject validation cohort, which stood apart from the roughly 670-subject first cohort. Source material: PBMCs. The receptor was derived from a woman aged 25-40 years in good health and CMV-seronegative.

Written as DNA, the CDR3 is TGTGCCAGCAGTTTTGGGCAAACCTACACAGATACGCAGTATTTT. Encoded protein: CASSFGQTYTDTQYF. This chain joins TRBV27 and TRBJ2-3; D gene uncertain. The germline V gene encodes CDR1 MNHEY and CDR2 SMNVEV (reference sequence). The V and J ends lost 3 bases and 2 bases respectively, with 12 bases between them. There are 15 residues in the CDR3.